This paragraph covers one T cell receptor beta chain sequence. These data come from a study of cytomegalovirus exposure and HLA in healthy donors. There are 19 residues in the CDR3. Per the germline V gene, CDR1 is SGHDT and CDR2 is YYEEEE. J gave up 2 bases and V 4 bases, and 20 bases lay outside the gene matches. It was with 60 Vbeta and 13 Jbeta primers that the PCR ran. The method was immunoSEQ multiplex PCR; TCRdb's version includes in-frame clones alone and lacks a portion of them. This table lists some 130,000 clones. The gene calls are TRBV5-6 and TRBJ1-1, with 7 bases fitting TRBD1. The sequenced sample consisted of PBMCs. The TCR originated in a middle-aged woman in good health and CMV-seronegative. The CDR3 DNA reads TGTGCCAGCAGCCGGGAACTTAGGACAGGTCGGTCGTTCAACACTGAAGCTTTCTTT. Protein: CASSRELRTGRSFNTEAFF. The full variable domain, in which reference TRBV5-6 and TRBJ1-1 provide the parts outside the CDR3, is DAGVTQSPTHLIKTRGQQVTLRCSPKSGHDTVSWYQQALGQGPQFIFQYYEEEERQRGNFPDRFSGHQFPNYSSELNVNALLLGDSALYLCASSRELRTGRSFNTEAFFGQGTRLTVV.